This is a list of T cell receptor beta chains from one sample in a study of blood T cell repertoires in COVID-19. Sequencing used immunoSEQ multiplex PCR; TCRdb keeps in-frame clones, though not all of them. The table has 250,000 to 350,000 clones, 80% to 90% seen once. Sequencing was performed on PBMCs or T cells enriched from blood (not recorded which). All receptors derive from a woman aged 25-40 years who had recovered from COVID-19. The CDR3 runs from the conserved cysteine through the conserved F or W. Size values are once, few and many counts, or a class for expanded clones, and some rows have none.

v_call	j_call	clone_size	cdr3_aa
TRBV27	TRBJ1-6	-	CASSPSGFIFPLHF
TRBV24-1	TRBJ1-2	-	CATSPGINYGYTF
TRBV10-3	TRBJ2-6	few	CAIRGASSGANVLTF
TRBV27	TRBJ1-2	once	CASSLEAKGGKGYTF
TRBV7-9	TRBJ2-3	-	CASSFGTSGTDTQYF
TRBV6-5	TRBJ1-1	-	CASSLMTGEAFF
TRBV5-1	TRBJ1-4	-	CASSFQGGREKLFF
TRBV28	TRBJ2-7	-	CASQQGPTYEQYF
TRBV28	TRBJ2-2	-	CATKRALTGELFF
TRBV3-1/TRBV3-2	TRBJ2-7	-	CASSQGGKQYF
TRBV27	TRBJ2-6	-	CASSFSLSGANVLTF
TRBV4-1	TRBJ2-7	-	CASSLRTGLTYEQYF
TRBV20-1	TRBJ1-5	-	CSASPLTGQINQPQHF
TRBV28	TRBJ1-1	few	CASSLILLYTEAFF
TRBV10-3	TRBJ1-2	few	CAISEEQGYRGYTF
TRBV19	TRBJ1-5	-	CASSLRDRRLNQPQHF
TRBV5-1	TRBJ2-2	-	CASTPTSGSPGELFF
TRBV7-8	TRBJ2-2	-	CASSLASGNTGELFF
TRBV5-8	TRBJ1-1	once	CASSFQGALTEAFF
TRBV21-1	TRBJ2-2	-	CASSKVAGDRGLSNTGELFF
TRBV5-6	TRBJ1-6	-	CASSQQGRNNSPLHF
TRBV12-3/TRBV12-4	TRBJ1-2	-	CASSLGQVRGYTF
TRBV7-3	TRBJ2-1	few	CASSLAKEDEQFF
TRBV6-5	TRBJ1-1	once	CASSYTDMNTEAFF
TRBV11-2	TRBJ1-2	-	CASSVLSGQGINGYTF
TRBV7-9	TRBJ2-3	-	CASSLRGVNTDTQYF
TRBV7-3	TRBJ2-5	many	CASSLGAGTRRETQYF
TRBV4-1	TRBJ2-5	-	CASSQVSSGGETQYF
TRBV24-1	TRBJ2-1	-	CATSRGYNEQFF
TRBV7-8	TRBJ1-5	-	CASSLRQGLPQPQHF
TRBV30	TRBJ1-6	-	CAWSWGGLASPLHF
TRBV10-1	TRBJ2-7	-	CASSPPGTSADEQYF
TRBV6-5	TRBJ1-2	once	CASSIQGRGYTF
TRBV5-1	TRBJ1-1	-	CASAGPPNTEAFF
TRBV3-1/TRBV3-2	TRBJ2-2	-	CASSQLRERLFF
TRBV12-5	TRBJ2-7	-	CASGLGQGAPYEQYF
TRBV7-9	TRBJ2-4	-	CASSPREIQYF
TRBV24-1	TRBJ2-3	-	CAIRTSGDTQYF
TRBV5-6	TRBJ1-2	-	CASSLEGVNYGYTF
TRBV9	TRBJ2-3	few	CASSVEGDTQYF
TRBV20-1	TRBJ1-2	-	CSASSAGEGRIYGYTF
TRBV3-1/TRBV3-2	TRBJ1-3	once	CASSPSSGNTIYF
TRBV6-5	TRBJ2-3	-	CASNGGGGTDTQYF
TRBV4-1	TRBJ2-2	-	CASSRNTGELFF
TRBV4-2	TRBJ1-5	-	CASSTTESNQPQHF
TRBV15	TRBJ2-6	-	CATSREPREATGANVLTF
TRBV5-4	TRBJ1-1	-	CASSFKGGGNTEAFF
TRBV5-6	TRBJ1-5	-	CASSLRRFNSNQPQHF
TRBV7-2	TRBJ2-7	many	CASSIGLGEQYF
TRBV24-1	TRBJ2-1	-	CATSDFLGQGLREQFF